This is a list of T cell receptor beta chains from one sample in a study of regulatory T cells in long-lasting Graves disease. Each CDR3 protein is one row after TCRdb ran MiXCR on the multiplex PCR reads. The top ten hold about 23% of the sample, which has about 440,000 distinct CDR3 sequences, 15% to 20% seen once. The data were also submitted as part of a second study, on T cells in Graves' hyperthyroidism and ophthalmopathy.

The specimen was peripheral blood mononuclear cells (PBMCs), collected at new diagnosis, from a patient treated with antithyroid drugs. These TCRs come from a young woman with Graves disease. The CDR3 runs from the conserved cysteine through the conserved F or W. A D gene is named only where the DNA matches it firmly. Only some rows state a clone size, as once, few, many or a class for expanded clones.

abundance: few; d_gene: -; v_gene: TRBV2; j_gene: TRBJ2-2; CDR3aa: CARGTSQNTGELFF; CDR3nt: TGTGCCAGGGGGACTTCTCAAAACACCGGGGAGCTGTTTTTT
abundance: few; d_gene: -; v_gene: TRBV11-2; j_gene: TRBJ1-4; CDR3aa: CASSLSGGRKLFF; CDR3nt: TGTGCCAGCAGCTTGTCGGGGGGGCGAAAACTGTTTTTT
abundance: many; d_gene: -; v_gene: TRBV27; j_gene: TRBJ1-5; CDR3aa: CASSLRKNQPQHF; CDR3nt: TGTGCCAGCAGTTTAAGGAAAAATCAGCCCCAGCATTTT
abundance: -; d_gene: -; v_gene: TRBV9; j_gene: TRBJ2-7; CDR3aa: CASSVGGAGYEQYF; CDR3nt: TGTGCCAGCAGCGTAGGGGGGGCAGGCTACGAGCAGTACTTC
abundance: many; d_gene: TRBD2; v_gene: TRBV3-1; j_gene: TRBJ2-1; CDR3aa: CASSRRLARRVYNEQFF; CDR3nt: TGTGCCAGCAGCCGACGACTAGCGCGAAGAGTCTACAATGAGCAGTTCTTC
abundance: -; d_gene: -; v_gene: TRBV6-1; j_gene: TRBJ2-3; CDR3aa: CASSEAGAGDTQYF; CDR3nt: TGTGCCAGCAGTGAAGCGGGAGCTGGAGATACGCAGTATTTT
abundance: many; d_gene: -; v_gene: TRBV20-1; j_gene: TRBJ2-4; CDR3aa: CSARQSGYAQYF; CDR3nt: TGCAGTGCTAGACAAAGCGGGTACGCACAGTACTTC
abundance: -; d_gene: -; v_gene: TRBV20-1; j_gene: TRBJ2-7; CDR3aa: CSARDDWDAGGHSYEQYF; CDR3nt: TGCAGTGCTAGAGATGATTGGGACGCAGGGGGGCACTCCTACGAGCAGTACTTC
abundance: many; d_gene: TRBD1; v_gene: TRBV6-1; j_gene: TRBJ2-7; CDR3aa: CASRKPDRGQVNEQYF; CDR3nt: TGTGCCAGCAGAAAACCTGACAGGGGCCAAGTCAACGAGCAGTACTTC
abundance: -; d_gene: TRBD1; v_gene: TRBV18; j_gene: TRBJ2-3; CDR3aa: CASFDRGTDTQYF; CDR3nt: TGTGCCAGCTTCGACAGGGGCACAGATACGCAGTATTTT
abundance: many; d_gene: TRBD2; v_gene: TRBV28; j_gene: TRBJ2-7; CDR3aa: CASSFFGTSGYEQYF; CDR3nt: TGTGCCAGCAGTTTCTTTGGGACTAGCGGCTACGAGCAGTACTTC
abundance: -; d_gene: -; v_gene: TRBV15; j_gene: TRBJ2-3; CDR3aa: CATSSRGWGQYF; CDR3nt: TGTGCCACCAGCAGCCGGGGGTGGGGGCAGTATTTT
abundance: many; d_gene: TRBD1; v_gene: TRBV7-8; j_gene: TRBJ2-5; CDR3aa: CASSNPGQGTGPETQYF; CDR3nt: TGTGCCAGCAGCAACCCTGGACAGGGGACGGGGCCGGAGACCCAGTACTTC
abundance: -; d_gene: TRBD1; v_gene: TRBV2; j_gene: TRBJ1-5; CDR3aa: CASSSNQGAGEPQHF; CDR3nt: TGTGCCAGCAGTTCAAATCAGGGGGCTGGAGAGCCCCAGCATTTT
abundance: -; d_gene: -; v_gene: TRBV6-4; j_gene: TRBJ2-1; CDR3aa: CASSYGVLNNEQFF; CDR3nt: TGTGCCAGCAGTTACGGGGTTCTGAACAATGAGCAGTTCTTC
abundance: -; d_gene: -; v_gene: TRBV24-1; j_gene: TRBJ1-1; CDR3aa: CATRGAGMNTEAFF; CDR3nt: TGTGCCACCAGGGGAGCAGGGATGAACACTGAAGCTTTCTTT
abundance: many; d_gene: -; v_gene: TRBV12-3/TRBV12-4; j_gene: TRBJ1-1; CDR3aa: CASSPGAGRRTEAFF; CDR3nt: TGTGCCAGCAGCCCCGGGGCCGGGAGGAGGACTGAAGCTTTCTTT
abundance: -; d_gene: TRBD2; v_gene: TRBV20-1; j_gene: TRBJ2-7; CDR3aa: CSAVGGTSGIHEQYF; CDR3nt: TGCAGTGCTGTTGGGGGAACTAGCGGGATCCACGAGCAGTACTTC
abundance: many; d_gene: TRBD1; v_gene: TRBV5-1; j_gene: TRBJ2-5; CDR3aa: CASFETGGLETQYF; CDR3nt: TGCGCCAGCTTTGAGACAGGGGGCTTAGAGACCCAGTACTTC
abundance: -; d_gene: -; v_gene: TRBV19; j_gene: TRBJ2-5; CDR3aa: CASSIVDSPQETQYF; CDR3nt: TGTGCCAGTAGTATAGTCGACAGTCCACAAGAGACCCAGTACTTC
abundance: many; d_gene: -; v_gene: TRBV2; j_gene: TRBJ2-5; CDR3aa: CASSGNLPETQYF; CDR3nt: TGTGCCAGCAGTGGAAACCTTCCGGAGACCCAGTACTTC
abundance: many; d_gene: TRBD1; v_gene: TRBV20-1; j_gene: TRBJ1-2; CDR3aa: CSAPGTGGKGSGYTF; CDR3nt: TGCAGTGCTCCGGGGACAGGTGGGAAAGGGAGTGGCTACACCTTC
abundance: many; d_gene: -; v_gene: TRBV12-3/TRBV12-4; j_gene: TRBJ2-7; CDR3aa: CASSLMGGGGSYEQYF; CDR3nt: TGTGCCAGCAGTCTCATGGGGGGCGGGGGCTCCTACGAGCAGTACTTC
abundance: few; d_gene: -; v_gene: TRBV7-7; j_gene: TRBJ2-3; CDR3aa: CASSWDVSDTQYF; CDR3nt: TGTGCTAGCAGCTGGGACGTTTCAGATACGCAGTATTTT
abundance: -; d_gene: -; v_gene: TRBV6-1; j_gene: TRBJ1-5; CDR3aa: CASSDRSYSQPQHF; CDR3nt: TGTGCCAGCAGTGACCGATCTTATAGTCAGCCCCAGCATTTT
abundance: -; d_gene: TRBD2; v_gene: TRBV20-1; j_gene: TRBJ2-7; CDR3aa: CSTHSGPSYEQYF; CDR3nt: TGCAGTACTCATAGCGGGCCTTCCTACGAGCAGTACTTC
abundance: many; d_gene: -; v_gene: TRBV6-1; j_gene: TRBJ1-1; CDR3aa: CASAQGVTEAFF; CDR3nt: TGTGCCAGTGCTCAGGGAGTAACTGAAGCTTTCTTT
abundance: -; d_gene: -; v_gene: TRBV4-2; j_gene: TRBJ2-2; CDR3aa: CASSLLDLNTGELFF; CDR3nt: TGTGCCAGCAGCCTCCTGGACCTCAACACCGGGGAGCTGTTTTTT
abundance: many; d_gene: -; v_gene: TRBV6-2/TRBV6-3; j_gene: TRBJ2-3; CDR3aa: CASRNSGINTDTQYF; CDR3nt: TGTGCCAGCAGAAACAGCGGCATTAACACAGATACGCAGTATTTT
abundance: many; d_gene: TRBD2; v_gene: TRBV30; j_gene: TRBJ2-1; CDR3aa: CAWTSSTSGNRNEQFF; CDR3nt: TGTGCCTGGACATCGTCGACTAGCGGGAATCGCAATGAGCAGTTCTTC
abundance: -; d_gene: -; v_gene: TRBV10-2; j_gene: TRBJ2-7; CDR3aa: CASSEWGRGDGSYEQYF; CDR3nt: TGCGCCAGCAGTGAGTGGGGTCGGGGCGACGGTTCCTACGAGCAGTACTTC
abundance: many; d_gene: TRBD2; v_gene: TRBV28; j_gene: TRBJ2-4; CDR3aa: CASRLAGGWDIQYF; CDR3nt: TGTGCCAGCAGGCTAGCGGGAGGGTGGGACATTCAGTACTTC
abundance: few; d_gene: -; v_gene: TRBV3-1; j_gene: TRBJ2-2; CDR3aa: CASSQLGSTGELFF; CDR3nt: TGTGCCAGCAGCCAATTGGGATCCACCGGGGAGCTGTTTTTT
abundance: many; d_gene: -; v_gene: TRBV7-2; j_gene: TRBJ2-7; CDR3aa: CASSLHGEQYF; CDR3nt: TGTGCCAGCAGCCTACACGGCGAGCAGTACTTC
abundance: many; d_gene: -; v_gene: TRBV6-1; j_gene: TRBJ2-1; CDR3aa: CASRPYDPLGNEQFF; CDR3nt: TGTGCCAGCAGACCATATGATCCCCTAGGGAATGAGCAGTTCTTC
abundance: many; d_gene: TRBD2; v_gene: TRBV20-1; j_gene: TRBJ2-1; CDR3aa: CSARDPRTSHNEQFF; CDR3nt: TGCAGTGCTAGAGATCCAAGGACTAGCCACAATGAGCAGTTCTTC
abundance: few; d_gene: -; v_gene: TRBV19; j_gene: TRBJ2-6; CDR3aa: CASSIEPGANVLTF; CDR3nt: TGTGCCAGTAGTATTGAACCCGGGGCCAACGTCCTGACTTTC
abundance: many; d_gene: TRBD2; v_gene: TRBV20-1; j_gene: TRBJ2-1; CDR3aa: CSARDPGTSGVEQFF; CDR3nt: TGCAGTGCTAGAGACCCCGGGACTAGCGGCGTGGAGCAGTTCTTC
abundance: -; d_gene: -; v_gene: TRBV4-1; j_gene: TRBJ2-7; CDR3aa: CASSQEGGGSSYEQYF; CDR3nt: TGCGCCAGCAGCCAAGAGGGTGGGGGAAGCTCCTACGAGCAGTACTTC
abundance: few; d_gene: -; v_gene: TRBV3-1; j_gene: TRBJ2-1; CDR3aa: CASKGSIYNEQFF; CDR3nt: TGTGCCAGCAAGGGGAGCATCTACAATGAGCAGTTCTTC
abundance: -; d_gene: -; v_gene: TRBV6-2/TRBV6-3; j_gene: TRBJ2-3; CDR3aa: CASGYSPGDTQYF; CDR3nt: TGTGCCAGCGGTTACTCCCCCGGGGATACGCAGTATTTT
abundance: few; d_gene: -; v_gene: TRBV5-1; j_gene: TRBJ1-4; CDR3aa: CASSLGGASNEKLFF; CDR3nt: TGCGCCAGCAGCTTGGGAGGGGCGTCTAATGAAAAACTGTTTTTT
abundance: many; d_gene: TRBD2; v_gene: TRBV28; j_gene: TRBJ2-1; CDR3aa: CASKREHLSDEQFF; CDR3nt: TGTGCCAGCAAGCGGGAACATCTAAGCGATGAGCAGTTCTTC
abundance: -; d_gene: TRBD1; v_gene: TRBV7-2; j_gene: TRBJ2-5; CDR3aa: CASSLRAYRGETQYF; CDR3nt: TGTGCCAGCAGCTTAAGGGCTTACAGGGGAGAGACCCAGTACTTC
abundance: many; d_gene: TRBD2; v_gene: TRBV20-1; j_gene: TRBJ2-1; CDR3aa: CSANRLAGYNEQFF; CDR3nt: TGCAGTGCTAACCGGCTAGCGGGATACAATGAGCAGTTCTTC
abundance: few; d_gene: -; v_gene: TRBV7-3; j_gene: TRBJ1-2; CDR3aa: CASSLVYGYTF; CDR3nt: TGTGCCAGCAGCTTAGTGTATGGCTACACCTTC
abundance: many; d_gene: TRBD1; v_gene: TRBV28; j_gene: TRBJ1-4; CDR3aa: CASSLTGRNEKLFF; CDR3nt: TGTGCCAGCAGTTTGACAGGGCGCAATGAAAAACTGTTTTTT
abundance: few; d_gene: -; v_gene: TRBV27; j_gene: TRBJ2-7; CDR3aa: CASSHRDRNRYEQYF; CDR3nt: TGTGCCAGCAGTCACAGGGATAGAAACCGCTACGAGCAGTACTTC
abundance: many; d_gene: TRBD1; v_gene: TRBV5-1; j_gene: TRBJ2-7; CDR3aa: CASSLGPGQVEQYF; CDR3nt: TGCGCCAGCAGCTTGGGGCCGGGACAGGTGGAGCAGTACTTC
abundance: few; d_gene: TRBD1; v_gene: TRBV18; j_gene: TRBJ1-6; CDR3aa: CASSAGQANNSPLHF; CDR3nt: TGTGCCAGCTCAGCAGGACAGGCTAATAATTCACCCCTCCACTTT
abundance: many; d_gene: -; v_gene: TRBV28; j_gene: TRBJ2-7; CDR3aa: CASSLRKLDEQYF; CDR3nt: TGTGCCAGCAGTTTACGAAAGCTAGACGAGCAGTACTTC
abundance: many; d_gene: -; v_gene: TRBV20-1; j_gene: TRBJ1-2; CDR3aa: CSASGDRPGYGYTF; CDR3nt: TGCAGTGCTAGCGGGGATAGGCCAGGCTATGGCTACACCTTC
abundance: few; d_gene: -; v_gene: TRBV12-3/TRBV12-4; j_gene: TRBJ2-1; CDR3aa: CASTKGTPFYNEQFF; CDR3nt: TGTGCCAGCACCAAAGGGACCCCCTTTTACAATGAGCAGTTCTTC